The 21 T cell receptor beta chains in this list originate from one sample, sequenced in a study of cytomegalovirus exposure and HLA in healthy donors. This PCR relied on a set of 60 Vbeta primers and 13 Jbeta primers. The protocol was immunoSEQ multiplex PCR, while the TCRdb copy is restricted to in-frame clones and leaves out a portion. Of some 99,000 clones listed, under 85% are singletons. The sequenced sample consisted of PBMCs. The receptors stem from a man aged 40-50 years in good health and CMV-seronegative.

The chain uses TRBV10-3 and TRBJ2-5; 11 bases match TRBD1. The CDR3 runs to 17 residues. Germline V gene sequence: CDR1 ENHRY, CDR2 SYGVKD. The junction had 11 bases not matched to a gene; V was cut back by 6 bases and J by 2 bases. The CDR3, as DNA: TGTGCCATCAGATCGAGTCCCGGGACAGGGGGGCAAGAGACCCAGTACTTC. It codes for CAIRSSPGTGGQETQYF.

The chain couples TRBV7-2 to TRBJ1-2; 9 nucleotides line up with TRBD1. Germline V gives CDR1 SGHTA, CDR2 FQGNSA. V lost 5 bases and J lost 2; bases outside the gene matches: 6. The CDR3 runs 15 residues. In DNA, the CDR3 is TGTGCCAGCAGCGAAACAGGGGGCGAAAACTATGGCTACACCTTC. This sequence encodes CASSETGGENYGYTF.

A few counts support this clone. This sequence joins TRBV2 and TRBJ1-3, with 7 bases matching TRBD1. Germline V gene sequence: CDR1 SNHLY, CDR2 FYNNEI. This CDR3 is built from 13 residues. V was clipped by 7 bases and J by 4 bases; unmatched bases: 4. The CDR3 nucleotides read TGTGCCAGCAAGGACAGGTCCGGAAACACCATATATTTT. Translation: CASKDRSGNTIYF.

CDR3 amino acids: CSASTGVSGNQPQHF. The CDR3 coding sequence is TGCAGCGCCAGCACAGGGGTGTCAGGCAATCAGCCCCAGCATTTT. This chain links TRBV29-1 with TRBJ1-5; 7 bases map to TRBD1. From germline, CDR1 is SQVTM and CDR2 ANQGSEA. J lost 2 bases, V lost 7 bases, and 11 bases had no gene match. CDR3 length: 15 amino acids.

CDR3 region: CASSRDSQSRTDTQYF. The CDR3 bases are TGTGCCAGCAGTCGTGACAGTCAAAGCCGCACAGATACGCAGTATTTT. The gene calls are TRBV28 and TRBJ2-3, with D tentatively TRBD1 (5 bases). V lost 5 bases and J lost 1, with 16 bases in between. This CDR3 contains 16 residues. Looked up from germline, CDR1 is MDHEN and CDR2 is SYDVKM.

V gene TRBV19 combines with J gene TRBJ2-7, with D perhaps TRBD1 (5 bases). CDR3 length: 14 amino acids. Germline CDR1 LNHDA, CDR2 SQIVND (reference sequence). Trimming left V 3 bases short and J 2 bases short, with 11 bases between. CDR3 in DNA: TGTGCCAGTAGTATGACCCAGGGAACCTACGAGCAGTACTTC. It encodes CASSMTQGTYEQYF. Variable domain in full (rest from reference TRBV19 and TRBJ2-7): DGGITQSPKYLFRKEGQNVTLSCEQNLNHDAMYWYRQDPGQGLRLIYYSQIVNDFQKGDIAEGYSVSREKKESFPLTVTSAQKNPTAFYLCASSMTQGTYEQYFGPGTRLTVT.

In its sample, this clone was seen once. CDR3 nucleotides: TGTGCCAGCAGTTACGACAGTCAGGTCTCCTACAATGAGCAGTTCTTC. Its protein product is CASSYDSQVSYNEQFF. This chain links TRBV6-5 with TRBJ2-1, with a possible D match to TRBD1 (5 bases). CDR3 length equals 16 residues. V lost 2 bases and J 0 bases, leaving 11 bases between the germline ends. From germline, CDR1 is MNHEY and CDR2 SVGAGI.

The CDR3 DNA follows: TGTGCCAGCAGTCCGGATTGGGGCCATCAGCCCCAGCATTTT. This sequence encodes CASSPDWGHQPQHF. The rearrangement joins TRBV27 to TRBJ1-5, with TRBD1 as a possible D gene (5 bases). This CDR3 spans 14 amino acids. Trimming shortened V by 5 bases and J by 5 bases, and 13 bases separated the two germline ends. Germline V lookup: CDR1 MNHEY, CDR2 SMNVEV (reference sequence).

This chain connects TRBV7-3 to TRBJ2-1, with TRBD1 as a possible D gene (6 bases). From germline, CDR1 is SGHTA and CDR2 FQGTGA. This CDR3 contains 16 residues. V was pared by 2 bases and J by 7 bases, with 18 bases between. CDR3 sequence: CASSLGAGAVVNEQFF. CDR3 nucleotide sequence: TGTGCCAGCAGCTTAGGTGCAGGGGCGGTGGTTAATGAGCAGTTCTTC.

This CDR3 reads CASSLSRAGDNNEQFF. CDR3 in DNA: TGTGCCAGCAGCTTAAGTAGGGCAGGGGATAACAATGAGCAGTTCTTC. The rearrangement uses TRBV7-6 and TRBJ2-1; possibly TRBD1 for D (6 bases). The CDR3 is made up of 16 amino acids. V was clipped by 2 bases and J by 5 bases, with 16 bases between them. From germline, CDR1 is SGHVS and CDR2 FNYEAQ.

The V and J genes are TRBV10-3 and TRBJ2-7; maybe TRBD2 (5 bases). Trimming cost V 3 bases and J 2 bases, with 17 bases left between them. CDR1 and CDR2 (germline): ENHRY, SYGVKD. The CDR3 is 16 residues long. The CDR3 DNA reads as TGTGCCATCAGTGACCAGCGGAGCCTAACCCCCTACGAGCAGTACTTC. Translated: CAISDQRSLTPYEQYF.

As for this clone: One end of the junction does not line up with germline, which may come from a read error. This sequence joins TRBV29-1 and TRBJ2-4; 9 bases agree with TRBD1. This CDR3 contains 12 residues. Germline V gene data show CDR1 as SQVTM and CDR2 as ANQGSEA. CDR3 sequence reads: CSVEDRGDREHF. The CDR3 coding sequence is TGCAGCGTTGAAGATCGCGGGGACAGGGAACACTTC. The full variable domain, in which reference TRBV29-1 and TRBJ2-4 provide the parts outside the CDR3, is SAVISQKPSRDICQRGTSLTIQCQVDSQVTMMFWYRQQPGQSLTLIATANQGSEATYESGFVIDKFPISRPNLTFSTLTVSNMSPEDSSIYLCSVEDRGDREHFGAGTRLSVL.

V usage is TRBV4-2 and J usage is TRBJ1-4; unclear D gene. This CDR3 has 13 residues. Germline-derived CDR1 and CDR2 are LGHNA and YNFKEQ. V lost 3 bases and J 2 bases, leaving 4 bases between the germline ends. For the CDR3, the DNA is TGTGCCAGCAGCCAGGAGACTAATGAAAAACTGTTTTTT. The encoded protein is CASSQETNEKLFF.

The J gene is TRBJ2-5, the V gene TRBV6-5; 11 nucleotides agree with TRBD1. TRBJ2-7 matches the DNA end more closely, so the J call is doubtful. The CDR3 extends over 15 amino acids. Germline CDR1 is MNHEY and CDR2 is SVGAGI. CDR3 loop: CASSRGQGALYEQYF. As DNA, the CDR3 is TGTGCCAGCAGTAGAGGACAGGGGGCTCTCTACGAGCAGTACTTC.

This clone was found many times. The chain links TRBV6-1 to TRBJ1-1, with 8 bases identical to TRBD1. Germline V gives CDR1 MNHNS, CDR2 SASEGT. There are 13 residues in the CDR3. V lost 11 bases to trimming and J lost 3 bases; unmatched junction nucleotides: 8. CDR3 nucleotides: TGTGCCGGGGTGGACAGGGCCTACACTGAAGCTTTCTTT. Protein sequence: CAGVDRAYTEAFF.

This clone has more than one count but fewer than ten. The chain carries TRBV9 and TRBJ1-4; TRBD1 is a possible D gene (5 bases). The CDR3 totals 16 residues. The V and J ends lost 4 bases and 2 bases respectively, with 15 bases between them. The V gene's germline CDR1 is SGDLS and CDR2 YYNGEE. This CDR3 reads CASSPGTAGTNEKLFF. Here the CDR3 DNA reads TGTGCCAGCAGCCCCGGGACGGCGGGGACTAATGAAAAACTGTTTTTT. Drawing the rest from reference TRBV9 and TRBJ1-4, the complete variable domain is DSGVTQTPKHLITATGQRVTLRCSPRSGDLSVYWYQQSLDQGLQFLIQYYNGEERAKGNILERFSAQQFPDLHSELNLSSLELGDSALYFCASSPGTAGTNEKLFFGSGTQLSVL.

This chain links TRBV5-1 with TRBJ1-1; D remains unclear. This CDR3 has 13 amino acids. V dropped 2 bases and J dropped 1 base, with 6 bases sitting between them. Germline CDR1 and CDR2: SGHRS and YFSETQ. CDR3 coding DNA: TGCGCCAGCAGCTTAACAGCGAACACTGAAGCTTTCTTT. Its protein is CASSLTANTEAFF.

There are a few counts of this clone. The chain couples TRBV6-5 to TRBJ1-4, with D tentatively TRBD1 (5 bases). The CDR3 is 16 residues long. Germline loops: CDR1 MNHEY, CDR2 SVGAGI. V lost 0 bases, J lost 5 bases, and 13 bases lay in between. The CDR3 reads CASSYSPQELNEKLFF. CDR3 sequence (DNA): TGTGCCAGCAGTTACTCCCCACAGGAACTAAATGAAAAACTGTTTTTT.

The V and J genes are TRBV7-2 and TRBJ2-5; D possibly corresponds to TRBD2 (6 bases). CDR1 and CDR2 from the germline V gene are SGHTA and FQGNSA. The V end lost 2 bases, the J end lost 5 bases, and 9 bases lay between the germline ends. The CDR3 runs 13 residues. CDR3 region: CASSLTEGETQYF. The CDR3 bases are TGTGCCAGCAGCTTAACGGAGGGCGAGACCCAGTACTTC.

The V call is TRBV27, the J call TRBJ1-4; TRBD1 is a possible D gene (6 bases). This CDR3 is built from 14 residues. The V gene's germline CDR1 is MNHEY and CDR2 SMNVEV (reference sequence). Trimming stripped 9 bases from V and 2 bases from J, with 13 bases between. The DNA for the CDR3 is TGTGCCAGTCTGACCAGGGGTACTAATGAAAAACTGTTTTTT. Translating gives CASLTRGTNEKLFF.

This rearrangement joins TRBV20-1 to TRBJ1-2; weak D call: TRBD1 (6 bases). CDR3 length equals 11 residues. Deletions cut 4 bases from V and 8 bases from J, with 11 bases between. Germline V gives CDR1 DFQATT, CDR2 SNEGSKA (reference sequence). CDR3 sequence reads: CSANRVGGYTF. As DNA, the CDR3 is TGCAGTGCTAACAGGGTAGGAGGCTACACCTTC.